This T cell receptor beta chain comes out of a study of T cells in Graves' hyperthyroidism and ophthalmopathy. CDR1 is KGHDR and CDR2 is SFDVKD in the germline V gene. The CDR3 runs 15 residues. Amplification of TCR beta CDR3 regions used RNA as the template. A first-round RT-PCR of the TCR CDR3 used the HTBI primer set. From the multiplex PCR reads, TCRdb called clonotypes with MiXCR, one entry per CDR3 protein. The repertoire includes a few hundred thousand distinct CDR3 sequences, roughly 50% of them detected once, and about 7.8% sits in the top ten. To note about this clonotype: Its ends do not fully match the called genes, so a read error is possible.

The TCR sequence derives from a woman between 18 and 29 years old with Graves' hyperthyroidism. Sequenced input: peripheral blood or thyroid tissue (not recorded which). The chain has TRBV24-1 and TRBJ2-2, with 9 bases fitting TRBD2. The CDR3 DNA sequence: TGTGCCACCAGTGATTTTAGCGGGAGTTTCGGGGAGCTGCTTTTT. Protein sequence: CATSDFSGSFGELLF.